The entry below gives a single T cell receptor beta chain sequence along with its context. The antigen remains unidentified. This record belongs to a study of prognosis after radiotherapy for stage I lung cancer. Study overall: Aged about 53 to 90 years, with a median of around 74 years, the patients were 13 men and roughly six women. Subsequent to radiotherapy, distant metastatic disease emerged in four patients (median 7 months), whereas some 15 exhibited no significant progression.

Each of two time points yielded six milliliters of peripheral venous blood. The TCR beta CDR3 region was amplified from genomic DNA, with two rounds of multiplex PCR being used for the amplification. The first PCR round targeted every TRBV and TRBJ gene with specific primers. TCRdb fed the multiplex PCR reads into MiXCR, producing one record per CDR3 protein. Of fewer than 25,000 distinct CDR3 sequences listed, 35% to 40% are singletons. Findings and limits, study-wide: Unique TCR clone counts were lower following stereotactic body radiation therapy (median roughly 10,000 versus 7,000).

The CDR3 sequence is 12 residues long. V was trimmed by 3 bases and J by 7 bases, leaving 7 bases between them. CDR1 and CDR2 (germline): LNHDA, SQIVND (reference sequence). The sequences come from PBMCs, collected before or after stereotactic body radiation therapy (not recorded which). The V gene is TRBV19, the J gene TRBJ1-5; D is perhaps TRBD1 (5 bases). The receptor was derived from a donor aged 50 or older with non-small cell lung cancer. CDR3 protein: CASSMGGQPQHF. The CDR3 bases are TGTGCCAGTAGTATGGGGGGGCAGCCCCAGCATTTT.